The 25 T cell receptor beta chains below come from one sample, sequenced in a study of human T cells and chemical hapten exposure (dated by TCRdb to the early 2020s). The library was made by RACE. Sequencing instrument: NextSeq 500. TCRdb's own reprocessing of the public reads used fastp at Q25 and MiXCR and kept productive beta chains. Every distinct CDR3 protein forms one entry, paired with its most common genes and DNA. This sample gives roughly 97,000 distinct CDR3 sequences in total; roughly a quarter of them show up just once. The ten most abundant clones make up about a tenth of the sample. According to the study, the label for this sample's time point signals: patch test 3, about 24 weeks after DPC sensitization. The treatment or condition label on this specimen signifies: therapeutic diphenylcyclopropenone sensitization with weekly scalp DPC. Sequencing used whole blood, obtained in connection with sensitization to the hapten diphenylcyclopropenone (DPC). Receptor source: a middle-aged man with alopecia areata. Some clones in this sample may be carry-over from other donors' samples.

V gene TRBV12-3 or TRBV12-4 combines with J gene TRBJ2-1, with 14 bases aligning to TRBD2. This CDR3 has 16 residues. V lost 3 bases, J lost 3 bases, and 1 base stayed unmatched. CDR3 amino acids: CASSLGLAGVYNEQFF. The CDR3 nucleotides read TGTGCCAGCAGTTTGGGACTAGCGGGAGTCTACAATGAGCAGTTCTTC.

V is TRBV5-6 and J is TRBJ2-7, with 8 bases aligning to TRBD1. The CDR3 spans 17 residues. Germline V gene data show CDR1 as SGHDT and CDR2 as YYEEEE. The junction had 14 bases not matched to a gene; V was cut back by 4 bases and J by 2 bases. The CDR3 loop reads CASSPPGVDRDPYEQYF. CDR3 in DNA: TGTGCCAGCAGCCCCCCTGGGGTGGACAGGGACCCCTACGAGCAGTACTTC.

This clonotype was seen only a few times. V gene TRBV20-1 combines with J gene TRBJ1-2, with TRBD1 matching over 7 bases. Germline CDR1 and CDR2: DFQATT and SNEGSKA (reference sequence). The J segment lost 8 bases and the V segment lost 5 bases, leaving 11 bases of the junction unmatched. The CDR3 contains 13 residues. In DNA form, the CDR3 reads TGCAGTGCTCTTCTCCCGGGACAGTGGGGCTACACCTTC. It is translated as CSALLPGQWGYTF.

The rearrangement uses TRBV5-1 and TRBJ2-7; TRBD1 matches at 8 bases. CDR3 length equals 16 residues. The germline V gene has CDR1 SGHRS and CDR2 YFSETQ. Trimming took 3 bases from V and 5 from J; bases not matched to a gene: 13. The CDR3 here is CASSSTPGTGTHEQYF. The CDR3 DNA follows: TGCGCCAGCAGCTCTACCCCCGGGACAGGAACCCACGAGCAGTACTTC. Full variable domain (rest looked up from reference TRBV5-1 and TRBJ2-7): KAGVTQTPRYLIKTRGQQVTLSCSPISGHRSVSWYQQTPGQGLQFLFEYFSETQRNKGNFPGRFSGRQFSNSRSEMNVSTLELGDSALYLCASSSTPGTGTHEQYFGPGTRLTVT.

CDR3 in DNA: TGCAGTGCTAGACGGAGGGATACGCAGTATTTT. Protein product: CSARRRDTQYF. The V call is TRBV20-1, the J call TRBJ2-3; tentative D call: TRBD2 (5 bases). Per germline, CDR1 DFQATT and CDR2 SNEGSKA (reference sequence). The CDR3 has 11 amino acids. The V end was cut by 2 bases, the J end by 6 bases, with 6 bases between.

This clonotype was picked up many times. V is TRBV20-1 and J is TRBJ1-6, with D perhaps TRBD1 (6 bases). Trimming took off 6 bases at V and 5 bases at J, with 14 bases between the two ends. The CDR3 has 14 amino acids. CDR1 and CDR2 from the germline V gene are DFQATT and SNEGSKA (reference sequence). The CDR3 loop is CSAPGTLNNSPLHF. The CDR3 DNA sequence: TGCAGTGCCCCTGGGACACTGAATAATTCACCCCTCCACTTT.

The rearrangement links TRBV14 to TRBJ2-5; D is undetermined. The ends were cut back, 0 bases at V and 4 bases at J, with 9 bases in the middle. The CDR3 spans 14 residues. Germline values: CDR1 SGHDN, CDR2 FVKESK. CDR3 sequence (DNA): TGTGCCAGCAGCCAAGATAGGATTAGAGAGACCCAGTACTTC. Residues: CASSQDRIRETQYF.

V gene TRBV15 combines with J gene TRBJ2-3; 7 bases match TRBD1. CDR3 length: 14 amino acids. The trim removed 1 base at V and 15 bases at J, leaving 13 bases unmatched. Per germline, CDR1 LNHNV and CDR2 YYDKDF (reference sequence). As DNA, the CDR3 is TGTGCCACCAGCAGAGTCCCCGAGGGGGCTCCCATCTATTTT. Amino acid sequence: CATSRVPEGAPIYF.

In this sample, this clonotype turned up a few times. The V and J genes are TRBV5-1 and TRBJ2-1, with 11 nucleotides matching TRBD2. The junction had 12 bases not matched to a gene; V was cut back by 1 base and J by 0 bases. The CDR3 contains 20 residues. Germline loops: CDR1 SGHRS, CDR2 YFSETQ. The CDR3 spells CASSLFVAGGRMSSYNEQFF. CDR3 nucleotide sequence: TGCGCCAGCAGCTTGTTTGTAGCGGGAGGGCGAATGAGCTCCTACAATGAGCAGTTCTTC.

The chain is built from TRBV25-1 and TRBJ2-1; the match to TRBD2 covers 7 bases. Germline values: CDR1 MGHDK, CDR2 SYGVNS. The trim removed 4 bases at V and 6 bases at J, leaving 9 bases unmatched. This CDR3 is 15 amino acids long. In DNA form, the CDR3 reads TGTGCCAGCAGTGTCTTAGCGGGTTCGGTCAATGAGCAGTTCTTC. Translation: CASSVLAGSVNEQFF.

This clonotype has just a few counts. The chain employs TRBV11-2 and TRBJ2-1; 12 bases agree with TRBD2. Germline CDR1 is SGHAT and CDR2 is FQNNGV. Trimming cost V 3 bases and J 8 bases; bases outside gene matches: 14. This CDR3 has 18 residues. The CDR3 coding sequence is TGTGCCAGCAGCTTCCCCGCCCTAGCGGGAGGGGCTTGGGATGAGCAGTTCTTC. This sequence encodes CASSFPALAGGAWDEQFF. Using reference TRBV11-2 and TRBJ2-1 for the parts outside the CDR3, the full variable domain is EAGVAQSPRYKIIEKRQSVAFWCNPISGHATLYWYQQILGQGPKLLIQFQNNGVVDDSQLPKDRFSAERLKGVDSTLKIQPAKLEDSAVYLCASSFPALAGGAWDEQFFGPGTRLTVL.

CDR3 nucleotides: TGCAGTGCTAGCGCTAGCGGGAGTGGTAATGAGCAGTTCTTC. Its protein is CSASASGSGNEQFF. V is TRBV20-1 and J is TRBJ2-1; 10 nucleotides align to TRBD2. This CDR3 is built from 14 residues. V shed 3 bases and J 7 bases; nucleotides not matched to a gene: 6. Germline lookup yields CDR1 DFQATT and CDR2 SNEGSKA (reference sequence).

This clonotype was seen a single time. The chain employs TRBV12-5 and TRBJ1-1; 9 bases are a match to TRBD1. The CDR3 spans 17 residues. Unmatched junction bases numbered 10, after V lost 3 bases and J lost 2 bases. Germline CDR1 reads LGHNT; CDR2 reads FRNRAP. CDR3 loop: CASGFETGTGSNTEAFF. In DNA, the CDR3 is TGTGCTAGTGGTTTCGAAACCGGGACAGGGTCTAACACTGAAGCTTTCTTT.

V gene TRBV7-2 combines with J gene TRBJ2-1; TRBD2 aligns across 7 bases. Trimming removed 5 bases from V and 4 bases from J; junction bases left unmatched: 5. This CDR3 has 14 amino acids. Germline loops: CDR1 SGHTA, CDR2 FQGNSA. CDR3 sequence (DNA): TGTGCCAGCAGCCATGGGCGGGGGTACAATGAGCAGTTCTTC. Residues: CASSHGRGYNEQFF. The whole variable domain, remainder taken from reference TRBV7-2 and TRBJ2-1, is GAGVSQSPSNKVTEKGKDVELRCDPISGHTALYWYRQSLGQGLEFLIYFQGNSAPDKSGLPSDRFSAERTGGSVSTLTIQRTQQEDSAVYLCASSHGRGYNEQFFGPGTRLTVL.

A few counts support this clonotype. The chain carries TRBV5-6 and TRBJ1-1; no clear D. The CDR3 runs 15 residues. Trimming shortened V by 0 bases and J by 3 bases, and 12 bases separated the two germline ends. CDR1 and CDR2 from the germline V gene are SGHDT and YYEEEE. The CDR3, as DNA: TGTGCCAGCAGCTTGGCCGTCGCAGGAGACACTGAAGCTTTCTTT. Its translation: CASSLAVAGDTEAFF.

The rearrangement uses TRBV20-1 and TRBJ2-3; D gene ambiguous. The CDR3 is made up of 11 amino acids. The ends were cut back, 5 bases at V and 5 bases at J, with 8 bases in the middle. Germline loops: CDR1 DFQATT, CDR2 SNEGSKA (reference sequence). This CDR3 reads CSASLGDTQYF. Here the CDR3 DNA reads TGCAGTGCTTCTCTAGGAGATACGCAGTATTTT.

This chain links TRBV6-5 with TRBJ1-2; D is uncertain. From germline, CDR1 is MNHEY and CDR2 SVGAGI. The CDR3 sequence is 17 residues long. V lost 3 bases and J lost 4, with 21 bases in between. The CDR3 loop reads CASSYVGSGRSSYGYTF. As DNA, the CDR3 is TGTGCCAGCAGTTATGTGGGATCAGGCAGGTCATCCTATGGCTACACCTTC.

This sequence joins TRBV25-1 and TRBJ2-1, with TRBD2 matching 8 bases. The CDR3 has 14 amino acids. Per the germline V gene, CDR1 is MGHDK and CDR2 is SYGVNS. The V gene end was trimmed by 3 bases and the J gene end by 5 bases; junction bases not matched to a gene: 3. The CDR3 here is CASSEAGGDNEQFF. The CDR3 coding sequence is TGTGCCAGCAGTGAGGCGGGAGGAGACAATGAGCAGTTCTTC.

The chain links TRBV3-1 to TRBJ2-1; D is uncertain. The CDR3 runs 13 residues. The germline gives CDR1 LGHDT, CDR2 YNNKEL (reference sequence). Deletions cut 1 base from V and 9 bases from J, with 10 bases between. The CDR3 reads CASSQVRVGEQFF. The CDR3 region has the DNA TGTGCCAGCAGCCAAGTTAGGGTCGGTGAGCAGTTCTTC.

V gene TRBV7-3 combines with J gene TRBJ2-5; 9 nucleotides agree with TRBD2. This CDR3 has 18 amino acids. Per the germline V gene, CDR1 is SGHTA and CDR2 is FQGTGA. V was pared by 2 bases and J by 5 bases, with 15 bases of the junction left unmatched. The CDR3 DNA follows: TGTGCCAGCAGCTTAGGCTCGCTAGCGGGACGTACGGGGGAGACCCAGTACTTC. Protein sequence: CASSLGSLAGRTGETQYF.

The rearrangement links TRBV9 to TRBJ2-5; tentatively, D is TRBD2 (6 bases). CDR1 is SGDLS and CDR2 is YYNGEE in the germline V gene. Between the trimmed V and J ends, which lost 0 bases and 5 bases, there was a span of 17 bases. The CDR3 extends over 16 amino acids. CDR3 sequence reads: CASSVDGGEGGETQYF. In DNA form, the CDR3 reads TGTGCCAGCAGCGTAGACGGGGGAGAGGGCGGGGAGACCCAGTACTTC.

This clonotype showed up just a few times. The chain combines TRBV28 with TRBJ2-7, with 7 bases identical to TRBD1. This CDR3 region has 14 residues. V gave up 5 bases and J gave up 3 bases; unmatched junction bases: 7. In germline, CDR1 is MDHEN, CDR2 SYDVKM. In nucleotides, the CDR3 is TGTGCCAGCAGTGCCCGGGACAGAAGCTACGAGCAGTACTTC. This encodes CASSARDRSYEQYF.

The chain's CDR3 is CSARRLAGDTDTQYF. CDR3 sequence (DNA): TGCAGTGCTCGAAGACTAGCGGGAGACACAGATACGCAGTATTTT. This chain links TRBV20-1 with TRBJ2-3; 12 bases fit TRBD2. The CDR3 sequence is 15 residues long. Germline V CDR1 and CDR2: DFQATT, SNEGSKA (reference sequence). V dropped 5 bases and J dropped 2; count of bases not matched to a gene: 5.

At least ten counts were recorded for this clonotype. J is TRBJ2-3 and V is TRBV9; 7 nucleotides align to TRBD1. Germline V lookup: CDR1 SGDLS, CDR2 YYNGEE. Trimming took 4 bases from V and 0 from J; bases not matched to a gene: 5. The CDR3 consists of 15 residues. In DNA form, the CDR3 reads TGTGCCAGCAGCATACGACAGGGAAGCACAGATACGCAGTATTTT. Residues: CASSIRQGSTDTQYF.

V gene TRBV6-2 or TRBV6-3 combines with J gene TRBJ2-5, with TRBD2 matching over 7 bases. The CDR3 has 17 residues. Trimming cost V 8 bases and J 5 bases; bases outside gene matches: 20. Germline-derived CDR1 and CDR2 are MNHEY and SVGEGT. DNA of the CDR3: TGTGCCAGCGGGGCTACTCGCACGGGTCTAGCGGATGAGACCCAGTACTTC. This codes for CASGATRTGLADETQYF.